This T cell receptor beta chain was recovered during a study of blood T cell repertoires in COVID-19. For the study at large: Acute and convalescent COVID-19 specimens originated in the United States, Italy and Spain. T cells, B-cell-depleted T cells, or PBMCs provided the cDNA or gDNA that served as material.

How the authors handled the data: From reference gene primer amplification, estimates of nucleated cell counts were derived. Some clones are missing from TCRdb's copy, which holds only in-frame ones; the method was immunoSEQ multiplex PCR. The V and J calls and clone size are taken from that table; D and trimming were inferred from the DNA. The table shows tens of thousands of clones, with about 80% occurring only once. Germline CDR1 SGDLS, CDR2 YYNGEE. With V trimmed by 0 bases and J by 9 bases, 8 bases remained unmatched. The CDR3 has 15 amino acids. The chain combines TRBV9 with TRBJ2-7; 11 bases line up with TRBD2. The clonotype comes from a man in his 70s with acute or convalescent COVID-19. The sequenced sample was peripheral blood. CDR3 in amino acids: CASSVDGTSGSGQYF. CDR3 nucleotide sequence: TGTGCCAGCAGCGTAGATGGGACTAGCGGCTCGGGGCAGTACTTC.